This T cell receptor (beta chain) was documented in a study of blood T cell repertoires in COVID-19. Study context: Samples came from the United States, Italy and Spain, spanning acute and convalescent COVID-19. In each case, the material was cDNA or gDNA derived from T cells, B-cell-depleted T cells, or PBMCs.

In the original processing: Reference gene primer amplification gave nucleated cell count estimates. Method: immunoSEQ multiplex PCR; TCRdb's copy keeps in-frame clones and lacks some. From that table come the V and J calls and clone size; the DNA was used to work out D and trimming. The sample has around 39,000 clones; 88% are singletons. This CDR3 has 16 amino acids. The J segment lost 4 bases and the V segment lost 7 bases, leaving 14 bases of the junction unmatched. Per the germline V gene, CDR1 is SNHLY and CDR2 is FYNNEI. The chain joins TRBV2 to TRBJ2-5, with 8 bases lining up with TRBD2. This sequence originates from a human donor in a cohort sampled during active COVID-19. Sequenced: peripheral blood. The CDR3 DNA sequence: TGTGCCAGCACCTCACAACCTAGCGGGCTGGGAGAGACCCAGTACTTC. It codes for CASTSQPSGLGETQYF. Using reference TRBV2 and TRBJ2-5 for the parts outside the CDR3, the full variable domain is EPEVTQTPSHQVTQMGQEVILRCVPISNHLYFYWYRQILGQKVEFLVSFYNNEISEKSEIFDDQFSVERPDGSNFTLKIRSTKLEDSAMYFCASTSQPSGLGETQYFGPGTRLLVL.